This T cell receptor (beta chain) was sequenced in a study of blood T cell repertoires in COVID-19. Study background: The United States, Italy and Spain were the sources of the acute and convalescent COVID-19 samples.

Germline V gives CDR1 MGHRA, CDR2 YSYEKL. The CDR3 consists of 15 residues. Trimming took 1 base from V and 0 from J, leaving 7 bases between them. Per the authors' pipeline: Using reference gene primer amplification, nucleated cell counts were estimated. TCRdb's copy holds only in-frame clones and misses some; the assay was immunoSEQ multiplex PCR. For V, J and clone size, that table is used; D and trimming come from the DNA. Of tens of thousands of clones listed, roughly 85% are singletons. The V and J genes are TRBV4-1 and TRBJ1-3; D remains unclear. The source of this sequence is an elderly man with acute or convalescent COVID-19. Sequencing was done on a sample of peripheral blood. The DNA of the CDR3 is TGCGCCAGCAGCCAAGTCGAGGGCTCTGGAAACACCATATATTTT. Its protein is CASSQVEGSGNTIYF.